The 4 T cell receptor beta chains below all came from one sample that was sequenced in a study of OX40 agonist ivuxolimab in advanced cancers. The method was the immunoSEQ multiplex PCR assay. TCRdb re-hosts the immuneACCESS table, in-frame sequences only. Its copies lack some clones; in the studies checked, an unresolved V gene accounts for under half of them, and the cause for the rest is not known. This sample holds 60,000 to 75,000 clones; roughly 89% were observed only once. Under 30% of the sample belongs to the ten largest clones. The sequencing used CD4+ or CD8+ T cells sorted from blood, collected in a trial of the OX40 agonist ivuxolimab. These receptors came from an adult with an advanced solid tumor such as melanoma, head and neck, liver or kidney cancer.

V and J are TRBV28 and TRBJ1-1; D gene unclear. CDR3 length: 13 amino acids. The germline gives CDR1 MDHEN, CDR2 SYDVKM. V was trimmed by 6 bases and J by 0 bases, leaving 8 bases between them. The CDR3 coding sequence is TGTGCCAGCAGGGGTTCGTTGAACACTGAAGCTTTCTTT. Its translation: CASRGSLNTEAFF.

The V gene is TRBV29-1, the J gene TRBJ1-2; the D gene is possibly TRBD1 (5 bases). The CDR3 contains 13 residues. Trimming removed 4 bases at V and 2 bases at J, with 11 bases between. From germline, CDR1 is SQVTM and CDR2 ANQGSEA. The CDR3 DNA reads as TGCAGCGTTGCCAGGGAAACCAACTATGGCTACACCTTC. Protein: CSVARETNYGYTF. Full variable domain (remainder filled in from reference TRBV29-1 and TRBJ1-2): SAVISQKPSRDICQRGTSLTIQCQVDSQVTMMFWYRQQPGQSLTLIATANQGSEATYESGFVIDKFPISRPNLTFSTLTVSNMSPEDSSIYLCSVARETNYGYTFGSGTRLTVV.

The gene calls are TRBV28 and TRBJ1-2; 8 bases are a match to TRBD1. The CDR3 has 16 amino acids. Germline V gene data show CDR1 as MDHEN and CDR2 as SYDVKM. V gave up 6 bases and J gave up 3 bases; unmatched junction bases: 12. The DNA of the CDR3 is TGTGCCAGCAGATCGACAGGGGCCCCCCCCCACTATGGCTACACCTTC. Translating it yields CASRSTGAPPHYGYTF.

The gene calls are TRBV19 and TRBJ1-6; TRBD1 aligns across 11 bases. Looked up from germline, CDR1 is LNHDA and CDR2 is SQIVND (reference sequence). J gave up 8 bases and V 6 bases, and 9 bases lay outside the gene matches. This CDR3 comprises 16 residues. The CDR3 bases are TGTGCCAGTAGACGGAAGGGGGGACAGGGGGATTCACCCCTCCACTTT. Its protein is CASRRKGGQGDSPLHF.